This T cell receptor beta chain was sequenced during a study of blood T cell repertoires in COVID-19 (dated by TCRdb to the early 2020s). For the wider study: The collaborator samples originated in the United States, Italy and Spain and spanned the acute and convalescent phases of COVID-19. The prospective study material was composed of cDNA or gDNA derived from T cells, B-cell-depleted T cells, or PBMCs. Deeply sampled blood TCRbeta repertoires from subjects exposed to, actively infected with, or recovered from COVID-19 were included in the dataset. The repertoires were made available in a free public database intended to serve as a resource for research on the immune response to SARS-CoV-2. The samples were drawn from two sources: the first 160 participants of the ongoing ImmuneRACE study, and 1,200 or so subjects contributed by 6 global collaborators. The sample metadata nearly always contained a de-identified subject ID, COVID-19 status, age in years and sex. Where available, HLA class I and class II types were taken from metadata supplied by the sample provider and were not determined by assay-based typing.

Study-wide conclusions, independent of this receptor: How much clinical and demographic metadata was included differed by source and by participant, and the metadata was provided uncurated.

Each collaborating institution followed its own protocols to collect whole blood in K2EDTA tubes. For TCRbeta analysis, collaborator samples were shipped as frozen whole blood, as isolated PBMCs, or as DNA extracted from either sample type. As concerns this clone: It has no known antigen specificity. Base qualities are missing; no much larger clone stands one base away.

The immunoSEQ Assay, a bias-controlled multiplex PCR, was used to amplify TCRbeta CDR3 regions from genomic DNA. The paper's data handling went like this. Nucleated cell counts per sample were estimated from amplification of reference gene primers within the assay. To quantify the absolute abundance of each unique TCRbeta CDR3 rearrangement, sequence reads were collapsed and filtered. Productive Simpson clonality was computed per sample as the square root of Simpson's diversity index over productive rearrangements. Imported from immuneACCESS, the table was reduced by TCRdb to in-frame sequences with V and J called. These copies leave out some clones; in studies compared against another copy, an unresolved V gene accounts for under half, and the cause of the remainder is not known. The V and J calls and the clone size are those of that table, but D and trimming were determined from the DNA. The sample has about 45,000 clones on record, about 90% of them singletons. Together, the top ten hold around 10% of the sample.

Sequencing used peripheral blood. The sequence was obtained from a human donor in a cohort sampled during active COVID-19.

The CDR3 corresponds to CATSRGENTGELFF. The DNA is TGTGCCACCTCCAGGGGGGAAAACACCGGGGAGCTGTTTTTT. The rearranged segments are TRBV2 and TRBJ2-2; TRBD1 could be the D gene, as 7 bases match. The germline ends are 14 bases apart after V is trimmed by 10 bases and J by 2 bases. CDR1 and CDR2 are read off the germline V gene as SNHLY and FYNNEI. The CDR3 numbers 14 residues from cysteine through phenylalanine. CDR3 DNA is the only sequence kept; it has 42 bases, read in frame from the first base.